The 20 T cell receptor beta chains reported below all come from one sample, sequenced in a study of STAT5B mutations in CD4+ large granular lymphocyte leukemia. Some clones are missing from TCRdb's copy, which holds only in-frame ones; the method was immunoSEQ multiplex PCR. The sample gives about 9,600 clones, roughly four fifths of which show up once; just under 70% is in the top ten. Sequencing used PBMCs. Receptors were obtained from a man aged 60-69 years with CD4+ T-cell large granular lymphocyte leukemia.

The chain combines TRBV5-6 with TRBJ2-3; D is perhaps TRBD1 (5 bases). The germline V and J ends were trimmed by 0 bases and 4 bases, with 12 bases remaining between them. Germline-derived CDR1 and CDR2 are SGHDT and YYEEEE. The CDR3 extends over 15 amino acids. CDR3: CASSLEQGIADTQYF. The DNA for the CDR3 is TGTGCCAGCAGCTTGGAGCAGGGTATCGCAGATACGCAGTATTTT.

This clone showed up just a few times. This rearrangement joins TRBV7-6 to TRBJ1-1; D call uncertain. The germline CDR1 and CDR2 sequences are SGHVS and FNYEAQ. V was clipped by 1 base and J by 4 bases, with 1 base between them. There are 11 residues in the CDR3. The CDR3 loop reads CASSLVTEAFF. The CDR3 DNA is TGTGCCAGCAGCTTAGTCACTGAAGCTTTCTTT. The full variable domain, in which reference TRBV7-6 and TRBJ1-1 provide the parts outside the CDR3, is GAGVSQSPRYKVTKRGQDVALRCDPISGHVSLYWYRQALGQGPEFLTYFNYEAQQDKSGLPNDRFSAERPEGSISTLTIQRTEQRDSAMYRCASSLVTEAFFGQGTRLTVV.

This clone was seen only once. The CDR3 region has the DNA TGTGCCAGCAGAACCGGGGCCTACGAGCAGTACTTC. It encodes CASRTGAYEQYF. V and J are TRBV2 and TRBJ2-7; D is possibly TRBD2 (5 bases). The germline V and J ends were trimmed by 6 bases and 2 bases, with 8 bases remaining between them. CDR3 length: 12 residues. Germline assignment: CDR1 SNHLY and CDR2 FYNNEI.

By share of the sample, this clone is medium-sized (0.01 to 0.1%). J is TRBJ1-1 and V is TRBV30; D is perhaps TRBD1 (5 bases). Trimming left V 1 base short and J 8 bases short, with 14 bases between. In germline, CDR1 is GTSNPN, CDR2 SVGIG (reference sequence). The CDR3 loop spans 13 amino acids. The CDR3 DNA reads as TGTGCCTGGAGTGCGGGGCTCCAAAGGGAAGCTTTCTTT. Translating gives CAWSAGLQREAFF.

The CDR3 is CASSPPVEGLFWQFF. CDR3 nucleotide sequence: TGTGCCAGCAGCCCACCGGTAGAGGGACTATTTTGGCAGTTCTTC. The rearrangement joins TRBV9 to TRBJ2-1; TRBD2 agrees at 7 bases. The CDR3 is 15 amino acids. From germline, CDR1 is SGDLS and CDR2 YYNGEE. The junction had 16 bases not matched to a gene; V was cut back by 4 bases and J by 12 bases.

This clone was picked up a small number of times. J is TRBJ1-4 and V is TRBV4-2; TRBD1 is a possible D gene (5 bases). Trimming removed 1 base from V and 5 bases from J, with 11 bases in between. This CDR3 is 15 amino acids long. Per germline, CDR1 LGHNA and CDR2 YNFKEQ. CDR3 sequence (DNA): TGTGCCAGCAGCCAAGTCAAAGGGGCGAATGAAAAACTGTTTTTT. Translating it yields CASSQVKGANEKLFF.

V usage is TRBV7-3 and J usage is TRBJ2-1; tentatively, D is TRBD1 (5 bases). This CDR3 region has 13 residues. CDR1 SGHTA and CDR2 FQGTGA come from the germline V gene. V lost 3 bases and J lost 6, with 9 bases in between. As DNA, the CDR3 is TGTGCCAGCAGCTTTCAGGGTCCCAATGAGCAGTTCTTC. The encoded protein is CASSFQGPNEQFF.

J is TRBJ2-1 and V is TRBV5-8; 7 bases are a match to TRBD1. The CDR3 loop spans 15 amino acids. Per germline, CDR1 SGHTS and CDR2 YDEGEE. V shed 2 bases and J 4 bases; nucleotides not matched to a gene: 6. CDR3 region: CASSFARGRYNEQFF. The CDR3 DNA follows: TGTGCCAGCAGCTTCGCTAGGGGGCGGTACAATGAGCAGTTCTTC.

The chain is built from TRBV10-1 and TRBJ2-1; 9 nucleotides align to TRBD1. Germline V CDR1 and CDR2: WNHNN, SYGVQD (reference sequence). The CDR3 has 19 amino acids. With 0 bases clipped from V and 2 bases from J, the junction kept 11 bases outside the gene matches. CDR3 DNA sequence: TGCGCCAGCAGTGAGTCTAAATTAGGGACAGGGCAGACCTACAATGAGCAGTTCTTC. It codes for CASSESKLGTGQTYNEQFF.

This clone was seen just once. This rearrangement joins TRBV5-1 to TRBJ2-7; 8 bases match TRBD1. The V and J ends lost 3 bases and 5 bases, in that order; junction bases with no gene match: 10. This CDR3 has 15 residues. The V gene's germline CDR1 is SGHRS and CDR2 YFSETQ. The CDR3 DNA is TGCGCCAGCAGCTGGCTTGACAGGGGTTGGGACGAGCAGTACTTC. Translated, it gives CASSWLDRGWDEQYF.

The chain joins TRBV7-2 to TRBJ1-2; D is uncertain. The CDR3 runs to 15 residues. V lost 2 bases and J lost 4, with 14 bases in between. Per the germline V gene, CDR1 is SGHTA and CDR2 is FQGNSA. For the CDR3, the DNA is TGTGCCAGCAGCTTATCACGAACCGCGAGCTATGGCTACACCTTC. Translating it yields CASSLSRTASYGYTF.

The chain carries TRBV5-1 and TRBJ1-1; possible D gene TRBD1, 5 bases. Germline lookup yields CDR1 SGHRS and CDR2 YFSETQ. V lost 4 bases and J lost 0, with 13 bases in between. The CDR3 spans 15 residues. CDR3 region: CASSPTLTVNTEAFF. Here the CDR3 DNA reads TGCGCCAGCAGCCCGACCCTGACAGTGAACACTGAAGCTTTCTTT.

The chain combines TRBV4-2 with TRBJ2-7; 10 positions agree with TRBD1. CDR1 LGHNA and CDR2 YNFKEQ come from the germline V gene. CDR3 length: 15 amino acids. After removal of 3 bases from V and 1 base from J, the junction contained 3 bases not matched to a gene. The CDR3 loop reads CASSHGQGDSYEQYF. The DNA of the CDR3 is TGTGCCAGCAGCCACGGACAGGGGGATTCCTACGAGCAGTACTTC.

CDR3 region: CASSQELNTEAFF. The DNA of the CDR3 is TGTGCCAGCAGCCAAGAACTGAACACTGAAGCTTTCTTT. The chain couples TRBV14 to TRBJ1-1; D is ambiguous. V lost 0 bases to trimming and J lost 0 bases, with 2 bases between them. CDR3 length equals 13 residues. The V gene's germline CDR1 is SGHDN and CDR2 FVKESK.

CDR3 coding DNA: TGCGCCAGCAGCTTGCTCAGGGTTGATCGGACCACCGGGGAGCTGTTTTTT. It encodes CASSLLRVDRTTGELFF. The chain has TRBV5-1 and TRBJ2-2, with D maybe TRBD1 (5 bases). Trimming left V 1 base short and J 4 bases short, with 17 bases between. Germline V gene sequence: CDR1 SGHRS, CDR2 YFSETQ. The CDR3 covers 17 residues.

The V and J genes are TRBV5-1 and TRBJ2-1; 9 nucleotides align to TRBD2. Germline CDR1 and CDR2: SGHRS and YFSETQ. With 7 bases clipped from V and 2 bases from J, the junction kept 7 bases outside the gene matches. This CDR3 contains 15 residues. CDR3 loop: CASVPTSGPYNEQFF. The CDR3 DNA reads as TGCGCCAGCGTCCCGACTAGCGGCCCCTACAATGAGCAGTTCTTC.

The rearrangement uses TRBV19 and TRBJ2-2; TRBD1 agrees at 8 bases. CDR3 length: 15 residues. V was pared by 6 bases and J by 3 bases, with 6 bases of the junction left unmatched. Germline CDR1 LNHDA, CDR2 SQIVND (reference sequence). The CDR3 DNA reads TGTGCCAGTAGCACAGGGACAGGCGACACCGGGGAGCTGTTTTTT. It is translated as CASSTGTGDTGELFF.

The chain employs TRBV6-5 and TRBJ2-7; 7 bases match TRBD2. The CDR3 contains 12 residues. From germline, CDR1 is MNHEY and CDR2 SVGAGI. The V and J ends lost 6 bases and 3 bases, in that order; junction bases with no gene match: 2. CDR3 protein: CASRPSGYEQYF. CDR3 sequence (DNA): TGTGCCAGCAGGCCTAGCGGCTACGAGCAGTACTTC.

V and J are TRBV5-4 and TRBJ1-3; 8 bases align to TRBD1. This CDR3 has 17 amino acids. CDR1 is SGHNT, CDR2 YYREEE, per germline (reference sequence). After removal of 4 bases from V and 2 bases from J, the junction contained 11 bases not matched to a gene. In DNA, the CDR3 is TGTGCCAGCAGCCCTGGACAGGGTCGATTCGCTGGAAACACCATATATTTT. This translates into CASSPGQGRFAGNTIYF. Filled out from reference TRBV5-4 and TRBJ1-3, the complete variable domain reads ETGVTQSPTHLIKTRGQQVTLRCSSQSGHNTVSWYQQALGQGPQFIFQYYREEENGRGNFPPRFSGLQFPNYSSELNVNALELDDSALYLCASSPGQGRFAGNTIYFGEGSWLTVV.

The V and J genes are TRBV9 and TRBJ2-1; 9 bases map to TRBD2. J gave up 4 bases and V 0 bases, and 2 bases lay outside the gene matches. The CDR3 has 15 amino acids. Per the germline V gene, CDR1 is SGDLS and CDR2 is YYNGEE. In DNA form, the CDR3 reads TGTGCCAGCAGCGTAGGACTAGCGGTTTACAATGAGCAGTTCTTC. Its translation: CASSVGLAVYNEQFF.